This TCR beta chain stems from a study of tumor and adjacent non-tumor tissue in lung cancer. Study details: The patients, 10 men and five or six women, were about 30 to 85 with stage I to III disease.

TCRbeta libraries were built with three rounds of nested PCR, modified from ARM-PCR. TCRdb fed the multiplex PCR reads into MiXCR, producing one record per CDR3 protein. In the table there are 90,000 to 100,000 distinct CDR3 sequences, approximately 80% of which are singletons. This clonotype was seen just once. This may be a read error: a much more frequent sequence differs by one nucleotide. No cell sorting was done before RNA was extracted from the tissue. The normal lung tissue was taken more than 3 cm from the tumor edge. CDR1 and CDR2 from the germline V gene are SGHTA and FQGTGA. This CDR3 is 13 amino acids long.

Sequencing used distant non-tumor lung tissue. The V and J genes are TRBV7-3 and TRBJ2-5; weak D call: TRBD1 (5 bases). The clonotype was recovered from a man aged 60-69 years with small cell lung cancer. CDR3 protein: CACSFGRAETQYF. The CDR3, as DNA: TGTGCCTGCAGCTTCGGCAGGGCTGAGACCCAGTACTTC.